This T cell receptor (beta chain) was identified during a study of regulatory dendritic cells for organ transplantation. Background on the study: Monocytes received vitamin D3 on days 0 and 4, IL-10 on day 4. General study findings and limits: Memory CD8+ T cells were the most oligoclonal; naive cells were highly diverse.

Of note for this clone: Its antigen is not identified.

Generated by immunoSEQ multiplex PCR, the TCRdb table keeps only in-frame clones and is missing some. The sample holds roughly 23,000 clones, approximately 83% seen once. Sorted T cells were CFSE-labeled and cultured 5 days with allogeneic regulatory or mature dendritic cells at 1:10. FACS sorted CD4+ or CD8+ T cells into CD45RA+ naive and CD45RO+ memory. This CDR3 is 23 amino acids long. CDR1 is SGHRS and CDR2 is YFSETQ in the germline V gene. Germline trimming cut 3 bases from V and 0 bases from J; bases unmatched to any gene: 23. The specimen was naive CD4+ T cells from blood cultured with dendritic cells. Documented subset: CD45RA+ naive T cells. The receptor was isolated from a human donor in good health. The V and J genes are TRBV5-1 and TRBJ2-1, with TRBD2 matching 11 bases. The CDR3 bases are TGCGCCAGCAGCTCTCCCGGAGGGTTGGGCGGGACTAGCGGTCGAAGCTCCTACAATGAGCAGTTCTTC. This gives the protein CASSSPGGLGGTSGRSSYNEQFF.